These 30 T cell receptor beta chains came from one sample sequenced in a study of blood T cell repertoires in COVID-19. This table comes from immunoSEQ multiplex PCR, and its TCRdb copy is limited to in-frame clones, with some not included. The sample shows over 200,000 clones, around nine tenths of them seen only once. Sequencing was carried out using peripheral blood. The origin of the receptors is a middle-aged man who had recovered from COVID-19.

The chain joins TRBV6-5 to TRBJ1-1; no definite D call. Trimming cost V 6 bases and J 7 bases, with 15 bases left between them. This CDR3 has 13 residues. The germline V gene encodes CDR1 MNHEY and CDR2 SVGAGI. CDR3 loop: CASRIKGVGEAFF. The CDR3 DNA is TGTGCCAGCAGAATCAAGGGAGTGGGTGAAGCTTTCTTT.

The CDR3 reads CSAGTEYQPQHF. Here the CDR3 DNA reads TGCAGTGCCGGGACAGAGTATCAGCCCCAGCATTTT. The chain couples TRBV29-1 to TRBJ1-5; 7 positions match TRBD1. Germline CDR1 is SQVTM and CDR2 is ANQGSEA. There are 12 residues in the CDR3. The whole variable domain, filled in from reference TRBV29-1 and TRBJ1-5, reads SAVISQKPSRDICQRGTSLTIQCQVDSQVTMMFWYRQQPGQSLTLIATANQGSEATYESGFVIDKFPISRPNLTFSTLTVSNMSPEDSSIYLCSAGTEYQPQHFGDGTRLSIL.

The genes are TRBV9 and TRBJ1-2; D is perhaps TRBD1 (5 bases). Trimming stripped 5 bases from V and 0 bases from J, with 11 bases between. This CDR3 spans 14 amino acids. In germline, CDR1 is SGDLS, CDR2 YYNGEE. The chain's CDR3 is CASSARGANYGYTF. CDR3 DNA: TGTGCCAGCAGTGCCCGGGGGGCTAACTATGGCTACACCTTC.

The rearrangement links TRBV14 to TRBJ2-1; possibly TRBD2 for D (5 bases). The CDR3 extends over 14 amino acids. V lost 0 bases and J 12 bases, leaving 15 bases between the germline ends. Per germline, CDR1 SGHDN and CDR2 FVKESK. CDR3 residues: CASSQDLTQRWQFF. For the CDR3, the DNA is TGTGCCAGCAGCCAAGATCTGACCCAGCGGTGGCAGTTCTTC.

V gene TRBV19 combines with J gene TRBJ1-2, with 7 bases aligning to TRBD1. J lost 3 bases, V lost 5 bases, and 3 bases had no gene match. CDR1 is LNHDA and CDR2 is SQIVND in the germline V gene (reference sequence). The CDR3 sequence is 13 residues long. The CDR3 coding sequence is TGTGCCAGTAGTGTCCAGGGGGACTATGGCTACACCTTC. It encodes CASSVQGDYGYTF.

This chain links TRBV4-1 with TRBJ2-7; perhaps TRBD2 as D (6 bases). Germline CDR1 and CDR2: MGHRA and YSYEKL. The V gene lost 1 base and the J gene lost 0 bases, with 13 bases spanning the gap. The CDR3 covers 16 residues. CDR3 bases: TGCGCCAGCAGCCAAGGGGGACTCCCCAGCTCCTACGAGCAGTACTTC. The encoded protein is CASSQGGLPSSYEQYF.

The chain couples TRBV9 to TRBJ1-6; D unresolved. CDR3 length: 14 residues. Trimming removed 0 bases at V and 9 bases at J, with 10 bases between. The V gene's germline CDR1 is SGDLS and CDR2 YYNGEE. CDR3 loop: CASSVVEMGSPLHF. The DNA for the CDR3 is TGTGCCAGCAGCGTAGTGGAGATGGGTTCACCCCTCCACTTT.

V gene TRBV12-5 combines with J gene TRBJ1-2; D possibly corresponds to TRBD1 (6 bases). Germline V gene sequence: CDR1 LGHNT, CDR2 FRNRAP. Trimming left V 6 bases short and J 4 bases short, with 21 bases between. This CDR3 contains 16 residues. The chain's CDR3 is CASGNPDSKRFYGYTF. The CDR3 nucleotides are TGTGCTAGTGGAAACCCGGACAGTAAAAGGTTCTATGGCTACACCTTC.

This clone occurred once. This chain links TRBV19 with TRBJ1-2; no firm D call. Per germline, CDR1 LNHDA and CDR2 SQIVND (reference sequence). V lost 1 base and J 8 bases, leaving 8 bases between the germline ends. The CDR3 runs 12 residues. In nucleotides, the CDR3 is TGTGCCAGTAGTATAGTGGGAGCCGGCTACACCTTC. It yields the protein CASSIVGAGYTF. Using reference TRBV19 and TRBJ1-2 for the parts outside the CDR3, the full variable domain is DGGITQSPKYLFRKEGQNVTLSCEQNLNHDAMYWYRQDPGQGLRLIYYSQIVNDFQKGDIAEGYSVSREKKESFPLTVTSAQKNPTAFYLCASSIVGAGYTFGSGTRLTVV.

V is TRBV27 and J is TRBJ2-1; D call uncertain. This CDR3 has 12 amino acids. In germline, CDR1 is MNHEY, CDR2 SMNVEV (reference sequence). V was clipped by 9 bases and J by 1 base, with 7 bases between them. CDR3 sequence (DNA): TGTGCCAGTCTAGGTTCCTACAATGAGCAGTTCTTC. Protein: CASLGSYNEQFF.

V is TRBV3-1 (or the pseudogene TRBV3-2) and J is TRBJ2-5, with 10 bases matching TRBD2. CDR3 size: 14 residues. With 6 bases clipped from V and 4 bases from J, the junction kept 5 bases outside the gene matches. Germline values: CDR1 LGHDT, CDR2 YNNKEL (reference sequence). CDR3 sequence (DNA): TGTGCCAGCAGTCTAGCGGGAGTGGTAGAGACCCAGTACTTC. Its protein product is CASSLAGVVETQYF.

The rearrangement links TRBV27 to TRBJ1-1, with no clear D. Trimming stripped 0 bases from V and 5 bases from J, with 10 bases between. Germline CDR1 and CDR2: MNHEY and SMNVEV (reference sequence). The CDR3 is 14 residues long. Here the CDR3 reads CASSLSWGGTEAFF. CDR3 nucleotide sequence: TGTGCCAGCAGTTTATCTTGGGGAGGAACTGAAGCTTTCTTT.

The rearrangement uses TRBV6-2 or TRBV6-3 and TRBJ2-6, with D possibly being TRBD1 (6 bases). The CDR3 is made up of 17 amino acids. CDR1 and CDR2 from the germline V gene are MNHEY and SVGEGT. V was trimmed by 5 bases and J by 1 base, leaving 15 bases between them. The CDR3 is CASSPLRTGSGANVLTF. The DNA for the CDR3 is TGTGCCAGCAGTCCCTTACGAACAGGGTCTGGGGCCAACGTCCTGACTTTC.

The V call is TRBV6-2 or TRBV6-3, the J call TRBJ2-7; 7 nucleotides align to TRBD2. This CDR3 has 18 residues. V lost 3 bases and J lost 2; bases outside the gene matches: 16. Germline CDR1 and CDR2: MNHEY and SVGEGT. CDR3 sequence: CASSYNPLAATRPYEQYF. The CDR3 DNA sequence: TGTGCCAGCAGTTATAACCCGCTAGCGGCTACAAGACCCTACGAGCAGTACTTC.

The rearrangement uses TRBV3-1 (or the pseudogene TRBV3-2) and TRBJ2-3, with TRBD2 matching 10 bases. The ends lost 0 bases at V and 5 bases at J; junction bases unmatched: 8. This CDR3 is 17 amino acids long. Germline V lookup: CDR1 LGHDT, CDR2 YNNKEL (reference sequence). CDR3 sequence (DNA): TGTGCCAGCAGCCAAGATTCTGCTAGCGGGGGAGTAGATACGCAGTATTTT. This sequence encodes CASSQDSASGGVDTQYF.

The chain carries TRBV7-9 and TRBJ2-7; weak D call: TRBD2 (6 bases). CDR1 is SEHNR and CDR2 is FQNEAQ in the germline V gene (reference sequence). This CDR3 comprises 16 residues. Trimming stripped 5 bases from V and 3 bases from J, with 20 bases between. The CDR3 DNA sequence: TGTGCCAGCAGCCCGAGCGGCGGGGACGGAGTCTACGAGCAGTACTTC. Its protein product is CASSPSGGDGVYEQYF.

J is TRBJ1-2 and V is TRBV5-6; a weak D match, TRBD1 (5 bases). V lost 0 bases, J lost 7 bases, and 10 bases lay in between. The germline V gene encodes CDR1 SGHDT and CDR2 YYEEEE. CDR3 size: 13 residues. CDR3 residues: CASSLEGSRGYTF. CDR3 DNA: TGTGCCAGCAGCTTGGAGGGGTCGCGTGGCTACACCTTC.

The V and J genes are TRBV9 and TRBJ2-3; 9 nucleotides line up with TRBD2. Per the germline V gene, CDR1 is SGDLS and CDR2 is YYNGEE. V lost 2 bases to trimming and J lost 6 bases; unmatched junction nucleotides: 13. The CDR3 covers 17 residues. DNA for the CDR3: TGTGCCAGCAGCGTTTCATCGGGACTAGCCGCTACGGATACGCAGTATTTT. Its translation: CASSVSSGLAATDTQYF.

The genes are TRBV6-1 and TRBJ1-1, with a tentative D call TRBD1 (5 bases). Trimming stripped 0 bases from V and 8 bases from J, with 10 bases between. Looked up from germline, CDR1 is MNHNS and CDR2 is SASEGT. The CDR3 consists of 13 residues. CDR3 loop: CASSEATEWEAFF. CDR3 bases: TGTGCCAGCAGTGAAGCGACAGAATGGGAAGCTTTCTTT.

The chain has TRBV11-2 and TRBJ2-1; tentatively, D is TRBD2 (5 bases). Deletions cut 1 base from V and 8 bases from J, with 12 bases between. CDR3 size: 14 residues. CDR1 and CDR2 (germline): SGHAT, FQNNGV. The chain's CDR3 is CASSLGSSRYEQFF. In DNA form, the CDR3 reads TGTGCCAGCAGCTTAGGTTCTAGCAGGTATGAGCAGTTCTTC.

This clone was seen once. The chain couples TRBV5-1 to TRBJ2-3; D not resolved. The CDR3 has 12 residues. V gave up 0 bases and J gave up 10 bases, with 9 bases separating them. Germline lookup yields CDR1 SGHRS and CDR2 YFSETQ. The CDR3 spells CASSLDFSAQYF. In nucleotides, the CDR3 is TGCGCCAGCAGCTTGGATTTCTCGGCGCAGTATTTT. The whole variable domain, filled in from reference TRBV5-1 and TRBJ2-3, reads KAGVTQTPRYLIKTRGQQVTLSCSPISGHRSVSWYQQTPGQGLQFLFEYFSETQRNKGNFPGRFSGRQFSNSRSEMNVSTLELGDSALYLCASSLDFSAQYFGPGTRLTVL.

The chain has TRBV5-4 and TRBJ1-2; TRBD1 agrees at 7 bases. V lost 0 bases and J lost 7; bases outside the gene matches: 15. The CDR3 consists of 17 residues. Germline-derived CDR1 and CDR2 are SGHNT and YYREEE (reference sequence). In DNA form, the CDR3 reads TGTGCCAGCAGCTTGGCCGGAGGGGGCGCGGGGTTCCTTGGCTACACCTTC. It translates to CASSLAGGGAGFLGYTF.

This clone was observed once. CDR3 bases: TGTGCCAGCAGGGAGGGGTACATGAACACTGAAGCTTTCTTT. Residues: CASREGYMNTEAFF. The chain links TRBV6-4 to TRBJ1-1, with D maybe TRBD1 (5 bases). Trimming shortened V by 6 bases and J by 0 bases, and 11 bases separated the two germline ends. CDR3 length: 14 amino acids. Germline values: CDR1 MRHNA, CDR2 SNTAGT.

This clone was observed a single time. The chain combines TRBV28 with TRBJ1-2; TRBD1 agrees at 8 bases. Germline V gives CDR1 MDHEN, CDR2 SYDVKM. CDR3 length: 14 residues. Trimming removed 8 bases from V and 7 bases from J; junction bases left unmatched: 12. In DNA form, the CDR3 reads TGTGCCAGCCTCTTGACAGGGGAAGGGTTTGGCTACACCTTC. Its translation is CASLLTGEGFGYTF.

The rearrangement links TRBV7-2 to TRBJ1-1; TRBD1 aligns across 8 bases. V was clipped by 3 bases and J by 3 bases; unmatched bases: 9. This CDR3 has 16 amino acids. Germline V gene data show CDR1 as SGHTA and CDR2 as FQGNSA. The DNA for the CDR3 is TGTGCCAGCAGCTTCATATCAGGGGGCAGTGACACTGAAGCTTTCTTT. Its translation: CASSFISGGSDTEAFF. The full variable domain, rest sourced from reference TRBV7-2 and TRBJ1-1, is GAGVSQSPSNKVTEKGKDVELRCDPISGHTALYWYRQSLGQGLEFLIYFQGNSAPDKSGLPSDRFSAERTGGSVSTLTIQRTQQEDSAVYLCASSFISGGSDTEAFFGQGTRLTVV.

This chain connects TRBV6-5 to TRBJ2-1; TRBD2 matches 7 bases. Germline CDR1 and CDR2: MNHEY and SVGAGI. The CDR3 has 15 residues. With V trimmed by 0 bases and J by 10 bases, 9 bases remained unmatched. Written as DNA, the CDR3 is TGTGCCAGCAGTTACTCCGGGACTACCCTCAGGGAGCAGTTCTTC. Its translation is CASSYSGTTLREQFF.

The chain employs TRBV19 and TRBJ1-5; the D is unclear. The CDR3 contains 14 residues. Trimming stripped 2 bases from V and 2 bases from J, with 7 bases between. Per germline, CDR1 LNHDA and CDR2 SQIVND (reference sequence). The DNA for the CDR3 is TGTGCCAGTAGTATATCATCAGGCAATCAGCCCCAGCATTTT. Translated: CASSISSGNQPQHF.

The rearrangement uses TRBV30 and TRBJ2-5; 10 nucleotides match TRBD2. The CDR3 totals 15 residues. Germline loops: CDR1 GTSNPN, CDR2 SVGIG (reference sequence). The ends lost 1 base at V and 5 bases at J; junction bases unmatched: 7. CDR3 nucleotides: TGTGCCTGGAGTGGGACTAGCGGAACCTTGGAGACCCAGTACTTC. Its translation is CAWSGTSGTLETQYF.

In DNA, the CDR3 is TGTGCCAGCAGTGGACAGGCCAACTATGGCTACACCTTC. It specifies CASSGQANYGYTF. The V call is TRBV2, the J call TRBJ1-2; a weak D match, TRBD1 (6 bases). V dropped 4 bases and J dropped 2 bases, with 8 bases sitting between them. The CDR3 is made up of 13 amino acids. The V gene's germline CDR1 is SNHLY and CDR2 FYNNEI.

The chain recombines TRBV27 with TRBJ2-5, with D perhaps TRBD1 (6 bases). Trimming cost V 5 bases and J 5 bases, with 21 bases left between them. Germline V gene lookup returns CDR1 MNHEY and CDR2 SMNVEV (reference sequence). This CDR3 comprises 16 residues. The DNA for the CDR3 is TGTGCCAGCAGTCTAACATGGACAGTTCCCGGTGAGACCCAGTACTTC. Protein sequence: CASSLTWTVPGETQYF.